This T cell receptor (beta chain) was found in a study of blood T cells in healthy people across ages. Through a sample-barcoded 5' primer and a J-beta primer mix, a second PCR was run for roughly 7 to 12 cycles. TCRdb recomputed calls from the 5' RACE reads with MiXCR, one row per CDR3 protein. The table has 1.5 million to 2 million distinct CDR3 sequences, approximately 28% seen once. In regard to this clonotype: Its ends do not fully match the called genes, so a read error is possible.

The germline CDR1 and CDR2 sequences are LGHNT and FRNRAP. The CDR3 is made up of 12 amino acids. The V call is TRBV12-5, the J call TRBJ1-5, with D perhaps matching TRBD1 (6 bases). This clonotype originated in a young woman in good health. The sample was blood. Written as DNA, the CDR3 is TGTGCTAGGGGTTTTGGGGACAAGCCCCAGCATTTT. Its protein product is CARGFGDKPQHF.